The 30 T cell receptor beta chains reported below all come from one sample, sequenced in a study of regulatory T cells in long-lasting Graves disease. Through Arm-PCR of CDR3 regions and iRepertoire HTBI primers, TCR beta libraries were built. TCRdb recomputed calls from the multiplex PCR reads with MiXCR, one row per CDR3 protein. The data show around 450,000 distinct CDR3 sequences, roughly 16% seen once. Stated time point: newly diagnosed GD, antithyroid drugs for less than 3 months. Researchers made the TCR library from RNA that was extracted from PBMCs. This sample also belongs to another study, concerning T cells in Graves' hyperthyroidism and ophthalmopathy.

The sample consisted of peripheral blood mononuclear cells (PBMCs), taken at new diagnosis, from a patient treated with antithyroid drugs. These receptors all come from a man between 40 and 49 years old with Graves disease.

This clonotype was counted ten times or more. The CDR3 coding sequence is TGTGCCAGCAGTGCTGGACAGGGCGTGTATCAGCCCCAGCATTTT. It encodes CASSAGQGVYQPQHF. The rearrangement uses TRBV6-1 and TRBJ1-5; 8 bases agree with TRBD1. This CDR3 contains 15 residues. Germline CDR1 reads MNHNS; CDR2 reads SASEGT. V lost 4 bases and J lost 5; bases outside the gene matches: 7.

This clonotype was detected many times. CDR3 DNA: TGCAGTGCCCCCGGGGCAGCGGTGGGGCTCACCTTC. Translating gives CSAPGAAVGLTF. J is TRBJ1-2 and V is TRBV20-1, with D perhaps matching TRBD1 (5 bases). The ends were cut back, 6 bases at V and 13 bases at J, with 21 bases in the middle. Germline values: CDR1 DFQATT, CDR2 SNEGSKA (reference sequence). CDR3 length: 12 amino acids.

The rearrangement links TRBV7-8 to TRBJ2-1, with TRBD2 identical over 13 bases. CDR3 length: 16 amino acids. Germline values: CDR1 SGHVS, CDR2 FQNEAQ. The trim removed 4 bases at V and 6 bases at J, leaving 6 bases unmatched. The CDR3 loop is CASSSTGTSGTNEQFF. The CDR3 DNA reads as TGTGCCAGCAGCTCGACCGGGACTAGCGGGACCAATGAGCAGTTCTTC.

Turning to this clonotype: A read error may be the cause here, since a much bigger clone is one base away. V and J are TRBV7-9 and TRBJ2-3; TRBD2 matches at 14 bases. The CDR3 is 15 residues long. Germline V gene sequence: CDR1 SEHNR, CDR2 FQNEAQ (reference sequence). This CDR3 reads CVSRPGTSGRNTQYF. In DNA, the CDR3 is TGTGTCAGCAGACCCGGGACTAGCGGGAGAAATACGCAGTATTTT.

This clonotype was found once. The CDR3 nucleotides read TGTGCCAGCAGTTTGAGGACCACAAGCACAGGGGGAGAGACCCAGTACTTC. Amino acid sequence: CASSLRTTSTGGETQYF. This chain uses TRBV28 with TRBJ2-5, with TRBD1 matching 8 bases. The CDR3 is 17 residues long. Germline loops: CDR1 MDHEN, CDR2 SYDVKM. Trimming removed 3 bases from V and 4 bases from J; junction bases left unmatched: 13.

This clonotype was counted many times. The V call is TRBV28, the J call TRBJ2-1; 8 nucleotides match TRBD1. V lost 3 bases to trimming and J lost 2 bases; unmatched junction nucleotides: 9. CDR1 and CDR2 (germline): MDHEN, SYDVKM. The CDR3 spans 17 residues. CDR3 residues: CASSFRPTQGAYNEQFF. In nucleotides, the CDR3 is TGTGCCAGCAGTTTCCGGCCGACACAGGGGGCCTACAATGAGCAGTTCTTC.

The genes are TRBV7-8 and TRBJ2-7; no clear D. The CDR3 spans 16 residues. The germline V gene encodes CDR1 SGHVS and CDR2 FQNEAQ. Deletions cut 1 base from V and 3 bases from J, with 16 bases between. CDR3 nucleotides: TGTGCCAGCAGCTTAGTCGGTTCTGGGCGAGGCTACGAGCAGTACTTC. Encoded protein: CASSLVGSGRGYEQYF. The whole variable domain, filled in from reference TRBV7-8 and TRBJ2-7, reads GAGVSQSPRYKVAKRGQDVALRCDPISGHVSLFWYQQALGQGPEFLTYFQNEAQLDKSGLPSDRFFAERPEGSVSTLKIQRTQQEDSAVYLCASSLVGSGRGYEQYFGPGTRLTVT.

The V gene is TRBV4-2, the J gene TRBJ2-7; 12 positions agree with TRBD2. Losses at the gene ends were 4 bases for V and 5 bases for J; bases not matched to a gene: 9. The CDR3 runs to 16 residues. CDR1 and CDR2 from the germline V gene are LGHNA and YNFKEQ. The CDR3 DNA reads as TGTGCCAGCAGCCTCCGGACTAGCGGGACCCTCAACGAGCAGTACTTC. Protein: CASSLRTSGTLNEQYF.

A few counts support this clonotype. The CDR3 loop reads CASLFSGSGEQYF. In DNA form, the CDR3 reads TGTGCCAGCTTATTTAGCGGGAGCGGCGAGCAGTACTTC. The chain joins TRBV6-1 to TRBJ2-7; TRBD2 matches at 9 bases. With V trimmed by 8 bases and J by 6 bases, 8 bases remained unmatched. Per germline, CDR1 MNHNS and CDR2 SASEGT. The length of the CDR3 is 13 residues.

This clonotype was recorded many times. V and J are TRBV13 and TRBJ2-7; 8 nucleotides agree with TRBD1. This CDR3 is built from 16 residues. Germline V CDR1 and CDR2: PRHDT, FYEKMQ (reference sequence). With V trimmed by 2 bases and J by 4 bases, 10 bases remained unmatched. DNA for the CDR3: TGTGCCAGCAGCTTACGGTTAACAGGGGGATTGTACGAGCAGTACTTC. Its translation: CASSLRLTGGLYEQYF.

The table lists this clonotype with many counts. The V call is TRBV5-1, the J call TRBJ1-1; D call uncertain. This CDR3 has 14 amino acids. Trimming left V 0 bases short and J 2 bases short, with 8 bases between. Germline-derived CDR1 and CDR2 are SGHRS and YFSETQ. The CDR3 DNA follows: TGCGCCAGCAGCTTGGCCCAGGTAAACACTGAAGCTTTCTTT. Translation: CASSLAQVNTEAFF.

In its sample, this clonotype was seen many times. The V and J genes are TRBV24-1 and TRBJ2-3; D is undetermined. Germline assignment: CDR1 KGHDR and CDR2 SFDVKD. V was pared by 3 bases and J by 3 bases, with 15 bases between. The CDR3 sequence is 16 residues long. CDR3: CATSDPGPQATDTQYF. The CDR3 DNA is TGTGCCACCAGTGATCCCGGGCCCCAGGCGACAGATACGCAGTATTTT.

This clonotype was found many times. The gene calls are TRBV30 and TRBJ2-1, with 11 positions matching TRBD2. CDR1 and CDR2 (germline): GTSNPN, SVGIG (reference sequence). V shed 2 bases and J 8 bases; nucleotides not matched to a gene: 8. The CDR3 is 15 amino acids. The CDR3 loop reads CAWSTPGLAVYEQFF. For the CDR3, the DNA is TGTGCCTGGAGTACTCCGGGACTAGCGGTTTATGAGCAGTTCTTC.

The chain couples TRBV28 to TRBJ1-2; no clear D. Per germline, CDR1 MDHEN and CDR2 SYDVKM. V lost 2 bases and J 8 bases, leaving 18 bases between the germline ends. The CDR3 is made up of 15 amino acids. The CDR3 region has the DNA TGTGCCAGCAGTTTAGACGGGTGGGCCCCGGGGGGCTACACCTTC. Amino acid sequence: CASSLDGWAPGGYTF.

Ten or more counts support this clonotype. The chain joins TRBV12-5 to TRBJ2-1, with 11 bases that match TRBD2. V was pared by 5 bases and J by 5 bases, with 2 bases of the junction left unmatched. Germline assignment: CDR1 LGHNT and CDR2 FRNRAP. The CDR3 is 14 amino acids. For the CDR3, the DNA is TGTGCTAGTGGTCTGGGACTAGCGGACAATGAGCAGTTCTTC. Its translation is CASGLGLADNEQFF.

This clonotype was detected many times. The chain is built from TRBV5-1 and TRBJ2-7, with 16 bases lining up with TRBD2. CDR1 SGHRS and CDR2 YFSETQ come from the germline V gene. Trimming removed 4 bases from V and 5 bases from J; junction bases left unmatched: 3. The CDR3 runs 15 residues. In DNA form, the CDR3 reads TGCGCCAGCAGCACGGGACTAGCGGGAGGGGACGAGCAGTACTTC. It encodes CASSTGLAGGDEQYF.

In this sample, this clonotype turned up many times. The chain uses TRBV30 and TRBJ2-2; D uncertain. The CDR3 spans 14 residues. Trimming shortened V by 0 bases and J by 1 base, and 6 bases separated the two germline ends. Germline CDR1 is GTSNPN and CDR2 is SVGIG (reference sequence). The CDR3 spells CAWSVTRNTGELFF. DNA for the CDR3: TGTGCCTGGAGTGTAACCAGGAACACCGGGGAGCTGTTTTTT.

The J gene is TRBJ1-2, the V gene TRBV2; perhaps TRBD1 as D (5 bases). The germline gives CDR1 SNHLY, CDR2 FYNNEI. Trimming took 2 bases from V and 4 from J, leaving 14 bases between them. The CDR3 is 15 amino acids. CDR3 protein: CASSERWGIIYGYTF. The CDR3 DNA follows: TGTGCCAGCAGTGAACGATGGGGCATTATCTATGGCTACACCTTC.

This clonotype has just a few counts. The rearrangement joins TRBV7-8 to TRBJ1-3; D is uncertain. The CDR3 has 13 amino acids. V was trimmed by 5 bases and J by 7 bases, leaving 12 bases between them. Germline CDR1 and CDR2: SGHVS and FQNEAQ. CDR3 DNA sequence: TGTGCCAGCAGCCACTCTCAGGTCAACACCATATATTTT. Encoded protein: CASSHSQVNTIYF.

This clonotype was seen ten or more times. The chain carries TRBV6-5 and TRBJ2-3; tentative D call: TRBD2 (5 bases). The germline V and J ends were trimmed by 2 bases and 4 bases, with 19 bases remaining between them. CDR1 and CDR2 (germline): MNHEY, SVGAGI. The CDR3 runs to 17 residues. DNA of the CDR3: TGTGCCAGCAGTTACCGTCGGCTGGTGGGAGCGGCAGATACGCAGTATTTT. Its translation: CASSYRRLVGAADTQYF.

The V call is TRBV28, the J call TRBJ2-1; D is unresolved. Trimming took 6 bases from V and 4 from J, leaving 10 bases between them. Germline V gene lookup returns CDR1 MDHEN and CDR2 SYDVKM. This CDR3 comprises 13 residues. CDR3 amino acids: CASRADTYNEQFF. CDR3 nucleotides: TGTGCCAGCAGGGCCGACACTTACAATGAGCAGTTCTTC. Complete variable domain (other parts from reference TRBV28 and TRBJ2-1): DVKVTQSSRYLVKRTGEKVFLECVQDMDHENMFWYRQDPGLGLRLIYFSYDVKMKEKGDIPEGYSVSREKKERFSLILESASTNQTSMYLCASRADTYNEQFFGPGTRLTVL.

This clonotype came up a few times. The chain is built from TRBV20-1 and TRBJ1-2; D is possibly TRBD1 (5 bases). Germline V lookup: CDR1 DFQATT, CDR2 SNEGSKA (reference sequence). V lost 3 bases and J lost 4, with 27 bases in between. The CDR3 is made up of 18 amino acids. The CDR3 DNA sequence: TGCAGTGCTAGGGGCAGGGCGGAAAAGCCCCCCTCATTCTATGGCTACACCTTC. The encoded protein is CSARGRAEKPPSFYGYTF.

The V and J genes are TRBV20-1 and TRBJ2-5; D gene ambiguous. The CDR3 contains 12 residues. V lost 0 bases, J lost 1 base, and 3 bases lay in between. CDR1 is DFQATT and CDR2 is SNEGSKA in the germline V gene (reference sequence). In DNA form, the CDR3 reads TGCAGTGCTAGAGATGCCCAAGAGACCCAGTACTTC. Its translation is CSARDAQETQYF.

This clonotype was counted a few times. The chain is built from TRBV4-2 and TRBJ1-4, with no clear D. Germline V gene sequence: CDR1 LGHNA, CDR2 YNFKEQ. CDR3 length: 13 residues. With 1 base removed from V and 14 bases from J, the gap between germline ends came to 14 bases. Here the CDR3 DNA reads TGTGCCAGCAGCCAAGCCTTGGACGGGTCTCTGTTTTTT. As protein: CASSQALDGSLFF.

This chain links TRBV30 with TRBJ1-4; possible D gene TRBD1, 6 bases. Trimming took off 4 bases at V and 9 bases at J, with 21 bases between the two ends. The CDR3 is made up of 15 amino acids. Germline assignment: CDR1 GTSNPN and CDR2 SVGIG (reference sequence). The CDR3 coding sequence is TGTGCCTGGAATCGAGCAGGGGTGGCTGGGAAAAAACTGTTTTTT. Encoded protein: CAWNRAGVAGKKLFF.

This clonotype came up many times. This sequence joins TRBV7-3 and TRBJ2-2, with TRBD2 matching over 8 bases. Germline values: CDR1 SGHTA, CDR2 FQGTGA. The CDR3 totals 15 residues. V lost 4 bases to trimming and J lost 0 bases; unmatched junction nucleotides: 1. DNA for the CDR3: TGTGCCAGCAGCTCGACTAGCGCGAACACCGGGGAGCTGTTTTTT. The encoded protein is CASSSTSANTGELFF.

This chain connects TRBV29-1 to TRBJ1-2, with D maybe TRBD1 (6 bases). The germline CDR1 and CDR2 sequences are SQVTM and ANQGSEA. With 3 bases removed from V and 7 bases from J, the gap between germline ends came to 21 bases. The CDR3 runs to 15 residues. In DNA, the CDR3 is TGCAGCGTTGACAGGCTACCCAGGGGAAAGCCTGGCTACACCTTC. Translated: CSVDRLPRGKPGYTF.

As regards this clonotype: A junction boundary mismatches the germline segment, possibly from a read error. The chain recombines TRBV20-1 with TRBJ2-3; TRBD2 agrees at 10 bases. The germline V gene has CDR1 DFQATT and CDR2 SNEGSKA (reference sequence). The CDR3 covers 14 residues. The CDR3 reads CSARRGTSADTQCF. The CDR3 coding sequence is TGCAGTGCTAGACGGGGGACTAGCGCGGATACGCAGTGTTTT.

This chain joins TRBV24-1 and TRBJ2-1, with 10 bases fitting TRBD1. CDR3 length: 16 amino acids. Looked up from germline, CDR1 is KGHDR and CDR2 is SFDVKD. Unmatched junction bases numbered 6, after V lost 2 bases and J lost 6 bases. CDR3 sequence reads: CATSDSGTGDGNEQFF. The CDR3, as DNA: TGTGCCACCAGTGATTCCGGGACAGGGGATGGCAATGAGCAGTTCTTC.

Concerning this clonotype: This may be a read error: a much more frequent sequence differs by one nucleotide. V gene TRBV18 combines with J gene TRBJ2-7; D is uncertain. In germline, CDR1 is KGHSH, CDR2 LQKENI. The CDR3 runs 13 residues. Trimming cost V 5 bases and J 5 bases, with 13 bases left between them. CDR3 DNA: TGTGCCAGCTCAAGGAAACAGTGGCACGAGCAGTACTTC. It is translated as CASSRKQWHEQYF. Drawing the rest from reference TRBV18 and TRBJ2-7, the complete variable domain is NAGVMQNPRHLVRRRGQEARLRCSPMKGHSHVYWYRQLPEEGLKFMVYLQKENIIDESGMPKERFSAEFPKEGPSILRIQQVVRGDSAAYFCASSRKQWHEQYFGPGTRLTVT.